Shown below are 32 T cell receptor beta chains from a single sample sequenced in a study of breast tumors, draining lymph nodes, adjacent tissues. One entry per CDR3 protein, called by TCRdb with MiXCR from the multiplex PCR reads. The table has approximately 150,000 distinct CDR3 sequences, over 25% seen once; the top ten hold 2% to 2.5%. Samples came from axillary lymph nodes draining the breast cancer. The sample taken for sequencing was axillary lymph node tissue. These receptors came from a female donor with breast cancer. Some clones in this sample may be carry-over from other donors' samples.

The V call is TRBV18, the J call TRBJ2-3; 7 nucleotides match TRBD1. V lost 1 base and J lost 2; bases outside the gene matches: 15. This CDR3 contains 19 residues. Germline loops: CDR1 KGHSH, CDR2 LQKENI. CDR3 sequence: CASSPRGRQGGGHTDTQYF. CDR3 in DNA: TGTGCCAGCTCACCACGGGGGAGACAGGGTGGCGGGCACACAGATACGCAGTATTTT.

This clonotype has at least ten counts. The chain uses TRBV20-1 and TRBJ2-7, with 7 positions matching TRBD1. This CDR3 region has 15 residues. V lost 4 bases, J lost 1 base, and 10 bases stayed unmatched. Germline V gene data show CDR1 as DFQATT and CDR2 as SNEGSKA (reference sequence). The CDR3 reads CSAISRQGRSYEQYF. The CDR3 DNA is TGCAGTGCTATCTCCCGACAGGGTAGGTCCTACGAGCAGTACTTC.

The V and J genes are TRBV18 and TRBJ1-1; D is unresolved. Germline assignment: CDR1 KGHSH and CDR2 LQKENI. CDR3 length equals 15 residues. Deletions cut 0 bases from V and 3 bases from J, with 11 bases between. CDR3 amino acids: CASSPPNSVDTEAFF. Written as DNA, the CDR3 is TGTGCCAGCTCACCACCCAACTCGGTTGACACTGAAGCTTTCTTT.

This clonotype showed up many times. The chain carries TRBV3-1 and TRBJ1-4, with D possibly TRBD1 on 6 matching bases. With 0 bases removed from V and 3 bases from J, the gap between germline ends came to 8 bases. Germline V gene sequence: CDR1 LGHDT, CDR2 YNNKEL (reference sequence). The CDR3 extends over 15 amino acids. CDR3: CASSQDGQSNEKLFF. The CDR3 bases are TGTGCCAGCAGCCAAGACGGACAGTCTAATGAAAAACTGTTTTTT.

For this clonotype: A read error is possible here, since a much larger clone lies one base away. The chain joins TRBV7-6 to TRBJ2-5, with 7 positions matching TRBD1. CDR1 and CDR2 (germline): SGHVS, FNYEAQ. The CDR3 sequence is 15 residues long. CDR3 bases: TGTGCCAGCAGCCACAGACAGGGCGCCCTAGAGACCCAGCACTTC. Translation: CASSHRQGALETQHF. The variable domain in full, with the rest retrieved from reference TRBV7-6 and TRBJ2-5, is GAGVSQSPRYKVTKRGQDVALRCDPISGHVSLYWYRQALGQGPEFLTYFNYEAQQDKSGLPNDRFSAERPEGSISTLTIQRTEQRDSAMYRCASSHRQGALETQHFGPGTRLLVL.

The sample holds many counts of this clonotype. The chain couples TRBV6-5 to TRBJ2-7; tentatively, D is TRBD2 (6 bases). Trimming removed 9 bases from V and 3 bases from J, with 9 bases in between. There are 11 residues in the CDR3. Germline-derived CDR1 and CDR2 are MNHEY and SVGAGI. The chain's CDR3 is CASYGGYEQYF. CDR3 DNA sequence: TGTGCCAGTTACGGGGGCTACGAGCAGTACTTC.

This clonotype was counted a few times. This chain links TRBV29-1 with TRBJ1-1, with TRBD1 as a possible D gene (6 bases). Trimming removed 5 bases at V and 6 bases at J, with 16 bases between. Germline lookup yields CDR1 SQVTM and CDR2 ANQGSEA. The CDR3 consists of 13 residues. In DNA form, the CDR3 reads TGCAGCGTTTGGGGGCAGGCAGGGGCTGAAGCTTTCTTT. Residues: CSVWGQAGAEAFF.

The rearrangement uses TRBV7-2 and TRBJ1-2; D gene ambiguous. The CDR3 consists of 13 residues. V shed 7 bases and J shed 2 bases, with 11 bases lying between them. CDR1 SGHTA and CDR2 FQGNSA come from the germline V gene. CDR3 residues: CASMLTGNYGYTF. The CDR3 nucleotides read TGTGCCAGCATGCTGACGGGGAACTATGGCTACACCTTC. The full variable domain, in which reference TRBV7-2 and TRBJ1-2 provide the parts outside the CDR3, is GAGVSQSPSNKVTEKGKDVELRCDPISGHTALYWYRQSLGQGLEFLIYFQGNSAPDKSGLPSDRFSAERTGGSVSTLTIQRTQQEDSAVYLCASMLTGNYGYTFGSGTRLTVV.

This clonotype was detected ten times or more. The chain is built from TRBV20-1 and TRBJ2-7; D call uncertain. The germline CDR1 and CDR2 sequences are DFQATT and SNEGSKA (reference sequence). This CDR3 has 11 residues. The germline V and J ends were trimmed by 7 bases and 2 bases, with 9 bases remaining between them. DNA of the CDR3: TGCAGTGTTGGAAGTACCTACGAGCAGTACTTC. This sequence encodes CSVGSTYEQYF.

In its sample, this clonotype was seen many times. The V and J genes are TRBV9 and TRBJ2-1, with a possible D match to TRBD1 (7 bases). Between the trimmed V and J ends, which lost 7 bases and 1 base, there was a span of 12 bases. The CDR3 has 14 residues. Germline CDR1 SGDLS, CDR2 YYNGEE. The CDR3 nucleotides read TGTGCCAGCGGAGGGGGCGAATCCTACAATGAGCAGTTCTTC. Protein product: CASGGGESYNEQFF.

The J gene is TRBJ1-1, the V gene TRBV12-3 or TRBV12-4, with unresolved D. The CDR3 is made up of 14 amino acids. The V end lost 7 bases, the J end lost 0 bases, and 12 bases lay between the germline ends. CDR3 nucleotides: TGTGCCAGCAACCGAGCAGGAATGAACACTGAAGCTTTCTTT. Its translation: CASNRAGMNTEAFF.

This clonotype showed up many times. This chain links TRBV5-1 with TRBJ1-2; D might be TRBD1 (5 bases). V dropped 4 bases and J dropped 4 bases, with 17 bases sitting between them. CDR3 length: 15 residues. The germline V gene has CDR1 SGHRS and CDR2 YFSETQ. The DNA of the CDR3 is TGCGCCAGCAGCCCACGGGACGGCCTTCTCTATGGCTACACCTTC. Residues: CASSPRDGLLYGYTF. Combining the CDR3 with reference TRBV5-1 and TRBJ1-2 gives the whole variable domain KAGVTQTPRYLIKTRGQQVTLSCSPISGHRSVSWYQQTPGQGLQFLFEYFSETQRNKGNFPGRFSGRQFSNSRSEMNVSTLELGDSALYLCASSPRDGLLYGYTFGSGTRLTVV.

Details on this clonotype: A read error may explain this, as a much larger clone is one base away. J is TRBJ2-3 and V is TRBV5-5; possible D gene TRBD1, 7 bases. The CDR3 sequence is 15 residues long. The V end lost 3 bases, the J end lost 3 bases, and 14 bases lay between the germline ends. Per germline, CDR1 SGHKS and CDR2 YYEKEE (reference sequence). CDR3 coding DNA: TGTGCCAGCAGCTCAGTGGAGGGGGCGACAGATACGCAGTATTTT. The encoded protein is CASSSVEGATDTQYF.

At least ten counts were recorded for this clonotype. The chain's CDR3 is CASSQDLGSTGTSGYEQYV. The CDR3 DNA is TGTGCCAGCAGCCAAGATCTGGGCAGTACCGGGACTAGCGGCTACGAGCAGTACGTC. The chain combines TRBV3-2 with TRBJ2-7; TRBD2 was called by the table and not checked on the DNA. TRBV3-2 is recorded as a pseudogene. The CDR3 contains 19 residues.

At least ten counts were recorded for this clonotype. This chain joins TRBV6-6 and TRBJ1-2; D is possibly TRBD1 (5 bases). The CDR3 consists of 13 residues. V was trimmed by 0 bases and J by 5 bases, leaving 7 bases between them. CDR1 and CDR2 from the germline V gene are MNHNY and SVGAGI (reference sequence). The CDR3 coding sequence is TGTGCCAGCAGTTACTCGACAGTTTATGGCTACACCTTC. Protein: CASSYSTVYGYTF.

The sample holds many counts of this clonotype. This sequence joins TRBV5-4 and TRBJ2-1, with no clear D. The germline V gene has CDR1 SGHNT and CDR2 YYREEE (reference sequence). This CDR3 is 12 amino acids long. The germline V and J ends were trimmed by 4 bases and 7 bases, with 9 bases remaining between them. Written as DNA, the CDR3 is TGTGCCAGCAGCCTAAGTAGGAATGAGCAGTTCTTC. It encodes CASSLSRNEQFF.

This clonotype showed up just once. A read error may produce the germline difference seen at one junction end. J is TRBJ1-1 and V is TRBV6-1; weak D call: TRBD1 (5 bases). Germline V gives CDR1 MNHNS, CDR2 SASEGT. The CDR3 contains 14 residues. This CDR3 reads CAGSVQGEETEAFF. The CDR3 coding sequence is TGTGCCGGCAGTGTGCAGGGAGAGGAGACTGAAGCTTTCTTT.

About this clonotype itself: A junction boundary mismatches the germline segment, possibly from a read error. This chain connects TRBV7-2 to TRBJ2-5; the D gene could be TRBD1 or TRBD2 (5 bases each). CDR1 and CDR2 from the germline V gene are SGHTA and FQGNSA. CDR3 length: 15 amino acids. The CDR3 sequence is CASSSGTVYQETQRF. As DNA, the CDR3 is TGTGCCAGCAGCTCCGGGACGGTGTACCAAGAGACCCAGCGCTTC.

The chain carries TRBV5-1 and TRBJ2-7; TRBD1 agrees at 11 bases. J gave up 7 bases and V 3 bases, and 6 bases lay outside the gene matches. The CDR3 runs to 14 residues. Looked up from germline, CDR1 is SGHRS and CDR2 is YFSETQ. The CDR3 spells CASSSGTGGNEQYV. Here the CDR3 DNA reads TGCGCCAGCAGCTCCGGGACAGGGGGAAATGAGCAGTACGTC.

This clonotype was observed many times. The chain has TRBV3-1 and TRBJ1-2, with a tentative D call TRBD1 (5 bases). V lost 5 bases and J lost 4, with 17 bases in between. Germline V gene lookup returns CDR1 LGHDT and CDR2 YNNKEL (reference sequence). The CDR3 has 15 residues. The CDR3 loop is CASSSPGRKLYGYTF. CDR3 nucleotide sequence: TGTGCCAGCAGCTCGCCGGGACGGAAACTCTATGGCTACACCTTC.

This clonotype occurred many times. The chain carries TRBV6-1 and TRBJ2-7; D is possibly TRBD2 (6 bases). Per the germline V gene, CDR1 is MNHNS and CDR2 is SASEGT. V lost 5 bases and J 7 bases, leaving 9 bases between the germline ends. The CDR3 is made up of 11 amino acids. The DNA for the CDR3 is TGTGCCAGCAGTCGGGCGGGGGAGCAGTACGTC. This gives the protein CASSRAGEQYV.

The chain links TRBV6-2 or TRBV6-3 to TRBJ2-7, with D uncertain. CDR3 length: 14 amino acids. V lost 5 bases and J 2 bases, leaving 13 bases between the germline ends. Per the germline V gene, CDR1 is MNHEY and CDR2 is SVGEGT. The CDR3 region has the DNA TGTGCCAGCAGTCCAGAAGGCGGAACCTACGAGCAGTACTTC. Amino acids: CASSPEGGTYEQYF.

This clonotype occurred many times. CDR3 nucleotide sequence: TGCGCCAGCAGCCCCCCCGTGGGTGTCGGAAACATTCAGTACTTC. Protein: CASSPPVGVGNIQYF. The chain uses TRBV5-1 and TRBJ2-4; D is uncertain. This CDR3 region has 15 residues. The V gene's germline CDR1 is SGHRS and CDR2 YFSETQ. Trimming removed 4 bases at V and 6 bases at J, with 17 bases between.

Points on this clonotype: A much larger clone differs by one base, so this may be a read error. This chain links TRBV6-1 with TRBJ1-5, with D possibly being TRBD1 (5 bases). This CDR3 is built from 15 residues. Germline CDR1 and CDR2: MNHNS and SASEGT. The V and J ends lost 10 bases and 4 bases respectively, with 20 bases between them. CDR3 loop: CATTPAGAGNQPQHF. CDR3 coding DNA: TGTGCCACTACGCCCGCCGGGGCAGGGAATCAGCCCCAGCATTTT.

The chain carries TRBV6-2 or TRBV6-3 and TRBJ2-7; TRBD2 agrees at 11 bases. The V segment lost 5 bases and the J segment 5 bases; nucleotides outside the gene matches: 8. The V gene's germline CDR1 is MNHEY and CDR2 SVGEGT. CDR3 length: 15 amino acids. Here the CDR3 DNA reads TGTGCCAGCAGTCCAATTAGCGGGGGGGCCCACGAGCAGTACGTC. This gives the protein CASSPISGGAHEQYV.

This clonotype was counted many times. The gene calls are TRBV10-2 and TRBJ2-1, with D perhaps given as TRBD1 or TRBD2 (5 bases each). Trimming stripped 0 bases from V and 2 bases from J, with 14 bases between. Germline V CDR1 and CDR2: WSHSY, SAAADI. The CDR3 is 17 amino acids. This CDR3 reads CASSESFGTHTYNEQFF. CDR3 sequence (DNA): TGCGCCAGCAGTGAGTCGTTCGGGACCCACACCTACAATGAGCAGTTCTTC.

This clonotype showed up just a few times. A read error may be the cause here, since a much bigger clone is one base away. This sequence joins TRBV6-6 and TRBJ2-7, with D unclear. CDR1 is MNHNY and CDR2 is SVGAGI in the germline V gene (reference sequence). Trimming removed 4 bases from V and 3 bases from J, with 16 bases in between. The CDR3 has 15 amino acids. CDR3 DNA sequence: TGTGCCAGCAGTTCCCCGCGGTCCCCTCACTACGAGCAGTACTTC. It translates to CASSSPRSPHYEQYF.

This clonotype was recorded at least ten times. The chain joins TRBV27 to TRBJ2-1, with a weak D call TRBD2 (6 bases). The CDR3 loop spans 14 amino acids. Germline CDR1 is MNHEY and CDR2 is SMNVEV (reference sequence). V was clipped by 0 bases and J by 8 bases, with 11 bases between them. In DNA form, the CDR3 reads TGTGCCAGCAGTTTATCGGCTAGCGTCGATGAGCAGTTCTTC. Protein sequence: CASSLSASVDEQFF.

With regard to this clonotype: Possible read error: a much larger clone is one base away. The conserved closing phenylalanine or tryptophan is absent in this CDR3, likely reflecting a read error. The chain carries TRBV28 and TRBJ1-5, with a possible D match to TRBD1 (6 bases). V lost 6 bases to trimming and J lost 11 bases, with 14 bases between them. Germline values: CDR1 MDHEN, CDR2 SYDVKM. This CDR3 spans 12 amino acids. Here the CDR3 reads CASRETQGSQHL. CDR3 bases: TGTGCCAGCAGAGAAACACAGGGTTCCCAGCATCTT.

In this sample, this clonotype turned up many times. The gene calls are TRBV5-1 and TRBJ2-3; 10 positions match TRBD2. V was clipped by 3 bases and J by 1 base; unmatched bases: 17. The CDR3 loop spans 20 amino acids. Germline V gene data show CDR1 as SGHRS and CDR2 as YFSETQ. CDR3 coding DNA: TGCGCCAGCAGCTATCGGGGGGTGGCTAGCGGGGGAAGCGGCACAGATACGCAGTATTTT. Protein: CASSYRGVASGGSGTDTQYF.

This clonotype was seen at least ten times. The rearrangement uses TRBV5-1 and TRBJ2-5, with a tentative D call TRBD2 (6 bases). Germline values: CDR1 SGHRS, CDR2 YFSETQ. The CDR3 is 15 residues long. Trimming removed 4 bases at V and 3 bases at J, with 16 bases between. CDR3 amino acids: CASSPSRLGEETQYF. The DNA for the CDR3 is TGCGCCAGCAGCCCTTCCCGACTAGGAGAAGAGACCCAGTACTTC. Complete variable domain (other parts from reference TRBV5-1 and TRBJ2-5): KAGVTQTPRYLIKTRGQQVTLSCSPISGHRSVSWYQQTPGQGLQFLFEYFSETQRNKGNFPGRFSGRQFSNSRSEMNVSTLELGDSALYLCASSPSRLGEETQYFGPGTRLLVL.

This clonotype came up many times. This chain uses TRBV25-1 with TRBJ1-3; 8 bases align to TRBD1. V lost 6 bases to trimming and J lost 2 bases; unmatched junction nucleotides: 3. Germline V gene sequence: CDR1 MGHDK, CDR2 SYGVNS. The CDR3 sequence is 14 residues long. CDR3 sequence reads: CASSRTGTGNTIYF. The CDR3 DNA follows: TGTGCCAGCAGCCGGACAGGGACTGGAAACACCATATATTTT.